A selection of T cell receptor beta chains follows, all from one sample in a study of cytomegalovirus exposure and HLA in healthy donors. Data came from immunoSEQ multiplex PCR; TCRdb stores just in-frame clones and leaves some out. This table holds over 90,000 clones, about 60% found once. The sequencing input was PBMCs. The receptors come from a human donor in good health. CDR3s include the opening cysteine and the closing phenylalanine or tryptophan. Fields, in order: V gene, CDR3 protein.

V: TRBV2
CDR3: CASSNRGLNTIYF

V: TRBV19
CDR3: CASRGIGTDTQYF

V: TRBV18
CDR3: CASSRDSFSNQPQHF

V: TRBV29-1
CDR3: CSVEDWYRDSYNEQFF

V: TRBV5-1
CDR3: CASSLIPVGSTEAFF

V: TRBV5-5
CDR3: CASSFLQGLGTEAFF

V: TRBV5-1
CDR3: CASSLPLGADTQYF

V: TRBV4-1
CDR3: CASSLGQGEVEQYF

V: TRBV30
CDR3: CACGLADSYEQYF

V: TRBV4-1
CDR3: CASSQPRTNSYNEQFF

V: TRBV6-7
CDR3: CASSIQQGDQPQHF

V: TRBV5-4
CDR3: CASSSLTGNYGYTF

V: TRBV29-1
CDR3: CSVELTELGEKLFF

V: TRBV5-1
CDR3: CASSAPGVEQFF

V: TRBV15
CDR3: CATSRGAGGNEQYF

V: TRBV2
CDR3: CASSEDPWGGQVNQPQHF

V: TRBV7-8
CDR3: CASSLARQTYEQYF

V: TRBV27
CDR3: CASSFGGGSYNEQFF

V: TRBV5-8
CDR3: CASRVRQLNQPQHF

V: TRBV27
CDR3: CASSLGTGFQPQHF

V: TRBV4-1
CDR3: CASSQGQNTEAFF

V: TRBV27
CDR3: CASRSIGGRPNQPQHF

V: TRBV6-4
CDR3: CASSDRAASGNYNEQFF

V: TRBV5-1
CDR3: CASSLGGEETQYF

V: TRBV2
CDR3: CASGDYEAFF

V: TRBV11-2
CDR3: CASSSSTLGRLARAYEQYF

V: TRBV7-9
CDR3: CASGLADYNEQFF

V: TRBV9
CDR3: CASSVGAGGNQPQHF

V: TRBV7-2
CDR3: CASSLDAGVNTEAFF

V: TRBV11-3
CDR3: CASSPGGGQGTKETQYF

V: TRBV2
CDR3: CASRGGTSGPDDTQYF

V: TRBV6-1
CDR3: CASRAPSSGNTIYF

V: TRBV4-1
CDR3: CASSQSRDNYNEQFF

V: TRBV7-8
CDR3: CASSDPGRDTQYF

V: TRBV2
CDR3: CASSPGGDNSPLHF

V: TRBV6-1
CDR3: CASSEPGQPAYEQYF

V: TRBV27
CDR3: CASSLASGITDTQYF

V: TRBV19
CDR3: CASNLRPGMGNQPQHF

V: TRBV27
CDR3: CASSLSLEPQHF

V: TRBV5-4
CDR3: CASSSPGTSFDNEQFF

V: TRBV11-2
CDR3: CASSLETPTLYEQYF

V: TRBV10-3
CDR3: CAIRSYKTENTEAFF

V: TRBV29-1
CDR3: CSVKDNGREKLFF

V: TRBV9
CDR3: CASSVGLREETQYF

V: TRBV7-8
CDR3: CASSWGTGATPTYEQYF

V: TRBV6-6
CDR3: CASSYGTTSGEQYF

V: TRBV28
CDR3: CASTPGVGSEQYF

V: TRBV6-5
CDR3: CASSYWRTGRTGELFF

V: TRBV6-1
CDR3: CASRDSAHTGELFF

V: TRBV19
CDR3: CASHPGTGGYGYTF

V: TRBV5-4
CDR3: CASTVPGPNYGYTF

V: TRBV30
CDR3: CAWLTRTSTNEQFF

V: TRBV7-6
CDR3: CASSPNLDLAYEQYF